What follows are 20 T cell receptor beta chains derived from one specimen sequenced in a study of shared clonotypes between healthy human individuals. Here immunoSEQ multiplex PCR was the method, and the copy in TCRdb shows in-frame clones only, minus some. The sample yields roughly 2.5 million clones, 85% to 95% seen once. The specimen sequenced was naive CD4+ T cells sorted from blood. The subset here: CD45RA+ positively selected. All receptors derive from a man younger than 35 in good health.

The chain links TRBV27 to TRBJ2-5; maybe TRBD1 (5 bases). The DNA end favors TRBJ2-7, so the J call may be wrong. CDR3 length: 15 residues. Germline lookup yields CDR1 MNHEY and CDR2 SMNVEV (reference sequence). The CDR3 sequence is CASSLAGAGSYEQYF. CDR3 sequence (DNA): TGTGCCAGCAGTTTGGCTGGGGCAGGCTCCTACGAGCAGTACTTC.

The J gene is TRBJ1-5, the V gene TRBV18; D gene unclear. Germline lookup yields CDR1 KGHSH and CDR2 LQKENI. The germline V and J ends were trimmed by 2 bases and 0 bases, with 8 bases remaining between them. The CDR3 loop spans 15 amino acids. CDR3 sequence: CASSPTHNSNQPQHF. As DNA, the CDR3 is TGTGCCAGCTCACCAACCCATAATAGCAATCAGCCCCAGCATTTT.

V is TRBV21-1 and J is TRBJ1-2; the table's D call TRBD1 went unverified against the DNA. TRBV21-1 is described as a pseudogene. CDR3 length: 15 amino acids. The CDR3 spells CASSKVRRGNYGYTF. The CDR3 DNA reads TGTGCCAGCAGCAAAGTTCGCAGGGGAAACTATGGCTACACCTTC.

The genes are TRBV11-2 and TRBJ2-7; perhaps D is TRBD1 or TRBD2 (6 bases each). The CDR3 is 14 residues long. CDR1 and CDR2 (germline): SGHAT, FQNNGV. Trimming took off 3 bases at V and 2 bases at J, with 11 bases between the two ends. This chain's CDR3 is CASSFVGGTYEQYF. CDR3 coding DNA: TGTGCCAGCAGCTTCGTGGGGGGCACCTACGAGCAGTACTTC.

V gene TRBV2 combines with J gene TRBJ1-3; 8 nucleotides match TRBD1. In germline, CDR1 is SNHLY, CDR2 FYNNEI. The CDR3 length is 14 residues. V lost 8 bases and J lost 1; bases outside the gene matches: 4. The CDR3 spells CASAGTGSGNTIYF. The DNA of the CDR3 is TGTGCCAGCGCCGGGACAGGATCTGGAAACACCATATATTTT.

The V and J genes are TRBV11-3 and TRBJ2-1, with TRBD2 matching 7 bases. The germline V gene encodes CDR1 SGHNT and CDR2 YENEEA. V lost 4 bases, J lost 1 base, and 10 bases stayed unmatched. This CDR3 is 17 amino acids long. The CDR3 DNA reads as TGTGCCAGCAGCTCAGAAGCGACTAGCAGTTCCTACAATGAGCAGTTCTTC. As protein: CASSSEATSSSYNEQFF.

The chain employs TRBV30 and TRBJ1-6; D call uncertain. Germline CDR1 GTSNPN, CDR2 SVGIG (reference sequence). The CDR3 totals 15 residues. V dropped 0 bases and J dropped 6 bases, with 12 bases sitting between them. DNA for the CDR3: TGTGCCTGGAGTGTAGGTACTCTTGGTAATTCACCCCTCCACTTT. It is translated as CAWSVGTLGNSPLHF.

V gene TRBV18 combines with J gene TRBJ2-5; D unclear. V gave up 5 bases and J gave up 1 base, with 8 bases separating them. From germline, CDR1 is KGHSH and CDR2 LQKENI. There are 13 residues in the CDR3. For the CDR3, the DNA is TGTGCCAGCTCAGCCCGGGCCCAAGAGACCCAGTACTTC. Its translation: CASSARAQETQYF.

CDR3 amino acids: CASSEAGGGQGNEQFF. CDR3 coding DNA: TGTGCCAGCAGTGAAGCGGGAGGGGGACAGGGCAATGAGCAGTTCTTC. V usage is TRBV2 and J usage is TRBJ2-1, with 9 bases lining up with TRBD1. The CDR3 runs to 16 residues. V shed 0 bases and J 6 bases; nucleotides not matched to a gene: 6. CDR1 SNHLY and CDR2 FYNNEI come from the germline V gene.

This sequence joins TRBV6-5 and TRBJ1-2; D remains ambiguous. Per germline, CDR1 MNHEY and CDR2 SVGAGI. The CDR3 length is 12 residues. V was clipped by 8 bases and J by 7 bases, with 14 bases between them. CDR3 in DNA: TGTGCCAGCCGAGCGAGGGATGTTGGCTACACCTTC. This codes for CASRARDVGYTF.

The CDR3 sequence is CASSQGGVEQYF. Written as DNA, the CDR3 is TGTGCCAGCAGTCAAGGCGGGGTCGAGCAGTACTTC. The V gene is TRBV28, the J gene TRBJ2-7; the D gene is possibly TRBD2 (6 bases). Germline CDR1 and CDR2: MDHEN and SYDVKM. There are 12 residues in the CDR3. The germline V and J ends were trimmed by 5 bases and 6 bases, with 11 bases remaining between them.

The chain joins TRBV11-2 to TRBJ2-1; D is perhaps TRBD2 (7 bases). The V end lost 1 base, the J end lost 3 bases, and 13 bases lay between the germline ends. Germline loops: CDR1 SGHAT, CDR2 FQNNGV. The CDR3 spans 16 residues. The CDR3 loop is CASSLVPGGLYNEQFF. The CDR3 DNA is TGTGCCAGCAGCTTAGTCCCGGGGGGCCTCTACAATGAGCAGTTCTTC.

The chain is built from TRBV6-1 and TRBJ1-1; TRBD1 might be the D (6 bases). V was pared by 1 base and J by 5 bases, with 11 bases between. CDR1 is MNHNS, CDR2 SASEGT, per germline. The CDR3 sequence is 14 residues long. As DNA, the CDR3 is TGTGCCAGCAGTGAAGGGGCAGGGGATACTGAAGCTTTCTTT. Protein: CASSEGAGDTEAFF.

The V gene is TRBV6-5, the J gene TRBJ1-2, with 9 nucleotides matching TRBD1. This CDR3 is built from 15 residues. Germline CDR1 reads MNHEY; CDR2 reads SVGAGI. The ends lost 6 bases at V and 6 bases at J; junction bases unmatched: 11. DNA for the CDR3: TGTGCCAGCAGCTCACCCGGGACAGGGATTAATGGCTACACCTTC. This translates into CASSSPGTGINGYTF.

The J gene is TRBJ2-5, the V gene TRBV6-1, with D tentatively TRBD2 (6 bases). The V gene lost 1 base and the J gene lost 5 bases, with 11 bases spanning the gap. Germline CDR1 reads MNHNS; CDR2 reads SASEGT. The CDR3 has 14 residues. The CDR3 nucleotides read TGTGCCAGCAGTGAAGGGAGGGCGGCCGAGACCCAGTACTTC. This codes for CASSEGRAAETQYF.

The V gene is TRBV7-2, the J gene TRBJ2-7, with 10 bases identical to TRBD2. The germline gives CDR1 SGHTA, CDR2 FQGNSA. The CDR3 has 15 residues. V was clipped by 5 bases and J by 6 bases; unmatched bases: 10. The CDR3 loop reads CASSRIAGGRVEQYF. The CDR3 bases are TGTGCCAGCAGCCGTATAGCGGGAGGCCGGGTCGAGCAGTACTTC.

J is TRBJ1-4 and V is TRBV28, with a tentative D call TRBD1 (6 bases). V lost 5 bases and J 4 bases, leaving 17 bases between the germline ends. Germline loops: CDR1 MDHEN, CDR2 SYDVKM. The CDR3 contains 16 residues. The chain's CDR3 is CASSRGSGQLNEKLFF. The CDR3 DNA reads as TGTGCCAGCAGTCGAGGCTCCGGACAGCTTAATGAAAAACTGTTTTTT.

The J gene is TRBJ2-2, the V gene TRBV5-1; the D gene could be TRBD1 or TRBD2 (6 bases each). Trimming removed 5 bases at V and 7 bases at J, with 12 bases between. Germline assignment: CDR1 SGHRS and CDR2 YFSETQ. This CDR3 has 13 residues. The chain's CDR3 is CASSWGAGGELFF. CDR3 DNA: TGCGCCAGCAGTTGGGGGGCCGGCGGGGAGCTGTTTTTT.

This chain joins TRBV5-1 and TRBJ1-1; D is perhaps TRBD1 (6 bases). Germline V lookup: CDR1 SGHRS, CDR2 YFSETQ. The germline V and J ends were trimmed by 0 bases and 2 bases, with 17 bases remaining between them. The CDR3 has 17 residues. CDR3 protein: CASSLATSGRGNTEAFF. The CDR3 DNA reads TGCGCCAGCAGCTTGGCCACCTCCGGCAGGGGCAACACTGAAGCTTTCTTT.

This clone was seen a single time. This rearrangement joins TRBV5-4 to TRBJ2-7; 10 bases fit TRBD2. V dropped 4 bases and J dropped 2; count of bases not matched to a gene: 15. From germline, CDR1 is SGHNT and CDR2 YYREEE (reference sequence). The CDR3 is made up of 18 amino acids. The CDR3 region has the DNA TGTGCCAGCAGCCCAGGCGAACGAGTAGCGGGAGGAACCTACGAGCAGTACTTC. As protein: CASSPGERVAGGTYEQYF.